These 27 T cell receptor beta chains originate from one sample sequenced in a study of blood T cell repertoires in COVID-19. Using immunoSEQ multiplex PCR, the repertoire was profiled, and TCRdb retains in-frame clones only, with some absent. The table lists approximately 280,000 clones, around 92% of them singletons. Sequenced: PBMCs or T cells enriched from blood (not recorded which). The receptors stem from a woman between 55 and 75 years old who had recovered from COVID-19.

The rearrangement uses TRBV3-1 (or the pseudogene TRBV3-2) and TRBJ2-1; 9 positions agree with TRBD2. There are 16 residues in the CDR3. Germline V gene sequence: CDR1 LGHDT, CDR2 YNNKEL (reference sequence). Trimming at V came to 2 bases and at J to 6 bases, leaving 8 bases not matched to a gene. CDR3 sequence reads: CASSQFSGSGGNEQFF. In DNA form, the CDR3 reads TGTGCCAGCAGCCAATTTAGCGGGAGCGGGGGCAATGAGCAGTTCTTC.

The rearrangement uses TRBV12-3 or TRBV12-4 and TRBJ1-6; TRBD1 matches at 7 bases. This CDR3 has 13 amino acids. V lost 5 bases, J lost 6 bases, and 1 base stayed unmatched. CDR3 amino acids: CASSRDSNSPLHF. CDR3 sequence (DNA): TGTGCCAGCAGTAGGGACAGTAATTCACCCCTCCACTTT.

V usage is TRBV5-1 and J usage is TRBJ1-1, with D uncertain. The CDR3 totals 14 residues. V lost 6 bases, J lost 5 bases, and 17 bases lay in between. The V gene's germline CDR1 is SGHRS and CDR2 YFSETQ. The CDR3 DNA reads as TGCGCCAGCAACCAAGAGGGAGTAAGGACTGAAGCTTTCTTT. This translates into CASNQEGVRTEAFF.

V is TRBV4-2 and J is TRBJ2-1; TRBD2 matches at 12 bases. The CDR3 has 15 amino acids. V was pared by 3 bases and J by 9 bases, with 6 bases of the junction left unmatched. Germline CDR1 and CDR2: LGHNA and YNFKEQ. CDR3 nucleotide sequence: TGTGCCAGCAGCCACCGACTAGCGGGAGTTTTTGAGCAGTTCTTC. As protein: CASSHRLAGVFEQFF.

The rearrangement links TRBV7-2 to TRBJ2-2, with TRBD2 identical over 12 bases. The CDR3 extends over 19 amino acids. Looked up from germline, CDR1 is SGHTA and CDR2 is FQGNSA. V lost 6 bases, J lost 2 bases, and 13 bases stayed unmatched. CDR3 residues: CASSFRLAGDPLNTGELFF. The DNA of the CDR3 is TGTGCCAGCAGTTTTAGACTAGCGGGAGACCCCCTTAACACCGGGGAGCTGTTTTTT.

The count of this clone is one. The rearrangement uses TRBV28 and TRBJ2-6; D may be TRBD1 (5 bases). This CDR3 has 16 residues. V was trimmed by 6 bases and J by 0 bases, leaving 12 bases between them. The germline CDR1 and CDR2 sequences are MDHEN and SYDVKM. The DNA of the CDR3 is TGTGCCAGCAGCTCCCCAGGGAACTCTGGGGCCAACGTCCTGACTTTC. Its protein product is CASSSPGNSGANVLTF.

Written as DNA, the CDR3 is TGTGCCAGCAGTTTAGTCACCCCCTCTAGGGAGCAGTACTTC. Translation gives CASSLVTPSREQYF. V is TRBV28 and J is TRBJ2-7; the D is unclear. This CDR3 region has 14 residues. V lost 2 bases, J lost 7 bases, and 15 bases lay in between. Germline V gene data show CDR1 as MDHEN and CDR2 as SYDVKM.

This clone turned up a few times. One end of the junction varies from germline; a read error may be responsible. The chain employs TRBV2 and TRBJ2-7, with a possible D match to TRBD1 (5 bases). The germline gives CDR1 SNHLY, CDR2 FYNNEI. CDR3 length equals 10 residues. CDR3 in amino acids: CASRQASTDF. In nucleotides, the CDR3 is TGTGCCAGCAGACAGGCCTCAACGGACTTC. The full variable domain, with the rest looked up from reference TRBV2 and TRBJ2-7, is EPEVTQTPSHQVTQMGQEVILRCVPISNHLYFYWYRQILGQKVEFLVSFYNNEISEKSEIFDDQFSVERPDGSNFTLKIRSTKLEDSAMYFCASRQASTDFGPGTRLTVT.

V gene TRBV7-6 combines with J gene TRBJ2-3; 9 nucleotides agree with TRBD2. Trimming took 1 base from V and 0 from J; bases not matched to a gene: 8. Looked up from germline, CDR1 is SGHVS and CDR2 is FNYEAQ. The CDR3 runs 18 residues. In nucleotides, the CDR3 is TGTGCCAGCAGCTTAGGGGGGATAGCGGGGGATAGCACAGATACGCAGTATTTT. This sequence encodes CASSLGGIAGDSTDTQYF.

There are a few counts of this clone. This CDR3 is also generated by other DNA sequences in the sample. The chain is built from TRBV30 and TRBJ2-7, with D uncertain. The CDR3 contains 12 residues. Trimming left V 0 bases short and J 4 bases short, with 7 bases between. Germline lookup yields CDR1 GTSNPN and CDR2 SVGIG (reference sequence). This chain's CDR3 is CAWSVLGYEQYF. CDR3 nucleotides: TGTGCCTGGAGTGTACTCGGTTACGAGCAGTACTTC.

V usage is TRBV6-1 and J usage is TRBJ1-2; the D is unclear. The CDR3 spans 12 residues. The germline V gene has CDR1 MNHNS and CDR2 SASEGT. The V gene lost 4 bases and the J gene lost 4 bases, with 7 bases spanning the gap. The CDR3 coding sequence is TGTGCCAGCAGTGTGGCCTCCTATGGCTACACCTTC. It encodes CASSVASYGYTF.

The chain couples TRBV6-5 to TRBJ1-2, with D possibly TRBD1 on 5 matching bases. CDR3 length: 15 amino acids. V gave up 10 bases and J gave up 6 bases, with 24 bases separating them. Germline values: CDR1 MNHEY, CDR2 SVGAGI. DNA for the CDR3: TGTGCCACCGGTTGGGTAGGGGCCTCCTACGATGGCTACACCTTC. Amino acids: CATGWVGASYDGYTF.

This clone was found a few times. Other DNA sequences of this sample code for an identical CDR3. V gene TRBV4-1 combines with J gene TRBJ1-2; TRBD1 matches at 9 bases. Looked up from germline, CDR1 is MGHRA and CDR2 is YSYEKL. J lost 3 bases, V lost 4 bases, and 6 bases had no gene match. The CDR3 is made up of 15 amino acids. Here the CDR3 DNA reads TGCGCCAGCAGCCGATTAGACAGGGGGGACTATGGCTACACCTTC. Translation: CASSRLDRGDYGYTF.

The rearrangement joins TRBV15 to TRBJ2-1; tentative D call: TRBD2 (5 bases). The V end lost 1 base, the J end lost 10 bases, and 14 bases lay between the germline ends. Germline CDR1 and CDR2: LNHNV and YYDKDF (reference sequence). CDR3 length: 14 amino acids. The CDR3 DNA sequence: TGTGCCACCAGCAGAGGGACCACCCGGGGAGAGCAGTTCTTC. Protein sequence: CATSRGTTRGEQFF.

The V and J genes are TRBV6-5 and TRBJ1-4; 11 positions agree with TRBD1. The CDR3 extends over 15 amino acids. The germline CDR1 and CDR2 sequences are MNHEY and SVGAGI. V lost 9 bases and J lost 7; bases outside the gene matches: 10. For the CDR3, the DNA is TGTGCCAGTCGAGGGGACGGGACAGGGGGTGAAAAACTGTTTTTT. Protein: CASRGDGTGGEKLFF.

The chain combines TRBV7-9 with TRBJ1-5; 8 bases match TRBD1. Germline trimming cut 5 bases from V and 6 bases from J; bases unmatched to any gene: 3. Germline V gene lookup returns CDR1 SEHNR and CDR2 FQNEAQ (reference sequence). The CDR3 sequence is 13 residues long. CDR3: CASSPGGFQPQHF. CDR3 in DNA: TGTGCCAGCAGCCCAGGGGGCTTTCAGCCCCAGCATTTT. Full variable domain (missing parts from reference TRBV7-9 and TRBJ1-5): DTGVSQNPRHKITKRGQNVTFRCDPISEHNRLYWYRQTLGQGPEFLTYFQNEAQLEKSRLLSDRFSAERPKGSFSTLEIQRTEQGDSAMYLCASSPGGFQPQHFGDGTRLSIL.

V is TRBV6-5 and J is TRBJ1-2; 12 bases map to TRBD1. The length of the CDR3 is 15 residues. The V gene's germline CDR1 is MNHEY and CDR2 SVGAGI. The trim removed 5 bases at V and 7 bases at J, leaving 8 bases unmatched. Written as DNA, the CDR3 is TGTGCCAGCAGTCCACCGGGACAGGGGGCGCGTGGCTACACCTTC. Translation gives CASSPPGQGARGYTF.

The chain carries TRBV27 and TRBJ2-2; TRBD2 might be the D (6 bases). The germline gives CDR1 MNHEY, CDR2 SMNVEV (reference sequence). Trimming took off 6 bases at V and 3 bases at J, with 14 bases between the two ends. The CDR3 consists of 15 residues. CDR3 nucleotides: TGTGCCAGCAGGGGATTGGGACTCGACACCGGGGAGCTGTTTTTT. Its translation is CASRGLGLDTGELFF.

The chain links TRBV27 to TRBJ2-7; 8 bases are a match to TRBD2. This CDR3 has 15 amino acids. CDR1 and CDR2 from the germline V gene are MNHEY and SMNVEV (reference sequence). The V and J ends lost 6 bases and 2 bases, in that order; junction bases with no gene match: 9. CDR3 bases: TGTGCCAGCAGCCGTACTGGACTAGCCGCCTACGAGCAGTACTTC. It is translated as CASSRTGLAAYEQYF.

V gene TRBV27 combines with J gene TRBJ2-2; D may be TRBD2 (5 bases). The germline gives CDR1 MNHEY, CDR2 SMNVEV (reference sequence). V lost 5 bases, J lost 4 bases, and 14 bases lay in between. The CDR3 covers 15 residues. The CDR3 sequence is CASSPTTRGTGELFF. The CDR3 DNA reads as TGTGCCAGCAGTCCGACCACTCGGGGCACCGGGGAGCTGTTTTTT.

V and J are TRBV10-3 and TRBJ1-1; 7 bases are a match to TRBD1. With V trimmed by 2 bases and J by 3 bases, 3 bases remained unmatched. CDR1 and CDR2 (germline): ENHRY, SYGVKD. The CDR3 length is 14 residues. The CDR3 protein is CAISEQQGYTEAFF. The CDR3 bases are TGTGCCATCAGTGAGCAACAGGGGTACACTGAAGCTTTCTTT.

J is TRBJ2-7 and V is TRBV11-2; 8 bases align to TRBD2. V shed 3 bases, J shed 0 bases, and the junction held 16 bases outside the gene matches. The germline V gene has CDR1 SGHAT and CDR2 FQNNGV. The CDR3 runs 19 residues. The DNA of the CDR3 is TGTGCCAGCAGCTTGGGACGTGGGGCCCTAGCGGGCAGCTCCTACGAGCAGTACTTC. Translating gives CASSLGRGALAGSSYEQYF.

The chain has TRBV6-2 or TRBV6-3 and TRBJ2-7, with D maybe TRBD2 (5 bases). The CDR3 covers 14 residues. The germline V and J ends were trimmed by 0 bases and 3 bases, with 9 bases remaining between them. Per germline, CDR1 MNHEY and CDR2 SVGEGT. CDR3 region: CASSYSTGYYEQYF. CDR3 nucleotide sequence: TGTGCCAGCAGTTACTCGACGGGATACTACGAGCAGTACTTC.

This clone has only one observation. The rearrangement uses TRBV27 and TRBJ2-7, with TRBD1 as a possible D gene (6 bases). The CDR3 has 13 residues. Germline-derived CDR1 and CDR2 are MNHEY and SMNVEV (reference sequence). V lost 6 bases, J lost 0 bases, and 9 bases lay in between. The CDR3 sequence is CASRTGGSYEQYF. CDR3 in DNA: TGTGCCAGCAGGACAGGAGGCTCCTACGAGCAGTACTTC.

The rearrangement uses TRBV5-6 and TRBJ1-2, with a tentative D call TRBD1 (6 bases). CDR1 is SGHDT and CDR2 is YYEEEE in the germline V gene. The CDR3 consists of 15 residues. V dropped 1 base and J dropped 5 bases, with 15 bases sitting between them. This CDR3 is CASSLSGGGGYGYTF. CDR3 DNA: TGTGCCAGCAGCTTGTCCGGAGGGGGAGGGTATGGCTACACCTTC.

CDR3 sequence reads: CASSPGTGDRPQHF. CDR3 DNA sequence: TGTGCCAGCAGCCCAGGGACAGGGGATCGACCCCAGCATTTT. V usage is TRBV27 and J usage is TRBJ1-5; 10 nucleotides line up with TRBD1. J lost 10 bases, V lost 6 bases, and 9 bases had no gene match. Germline V gene data show CDR1 as MNHEY and CDR2 as SMNVEV (reference sequence). This CDR3 has 14 amino acids.

A note on this clone: The sample has other DNA sequences that encode this CDR3 too. The rearrangement uses TRBV18 and TRBJ1-5; D is ambiguous. The V end lost 2 bases, the J end lost 1 base, and 6 bases lay between the germline ends. The CDR3 runs 14 residues. Germline CDR1 KGHSH, CDR2 LQKENI. In DNA, the CDR3 is TGTGCCAGCTCACCAGGGCAGAGCAATCAGCCCCAGCATTTT. Translation: CASSPGQSNQPQHF.